The 20 T cell receptor beta chains below come from one sample, sequenced in a study of PD-1 blockade in classical Hodgkin lymphoma. TCRdb's copy holds only in-frame clones and misses some; the assay was immunoSEQ multiplex PCR. Among some 52,000 clones, 86% were seen once, and the ten largest hold approximately 6.5%. Time point indicated: cycle 4 day 1 (C4D1), after five to seven weeks of nivolumab. Every one of the patients relapsed after autologous stem cell transplantation (brentuximab vedotin exposure was variable). Sequencing was performed on peripheral blood mononuclear cells (PBMCs), taken before the fourth cycle of nivolumab. These receptors were taken from a human donor with classical Hodgkin lymphoma.

The chain carries TRBV20-1 and TRBJ2-1; D is unclear. The CDR3 consists of 11 residues. The V end was cut by 5 bases, the J end by 6 bases, with 8 bases between. Germline-derived CDR1 and CDR2 are DFQATT and SNEGSKA (reference sequence). The CDR3 is CSAEWGNEQFF. The DNA of the CDR3 is TGCAGTGCTGAATGGGGCAATGAGCAGTTCTTC.

This chain joins TRBV7-2 and TRBJ1-2; 9 bases line up with TRBD1. The V gene end was trimmed by 4 bases and the J gene end by 5 bases; junction bases not matched to a gene: 8. The CDR3 consists of 15 residues. Germline V gene data show CDR1 as SGHTA and CDR2 as FQGNSA. The CDR3 sequence: CASSSGTGRGYGYTF. The CDR3 DNA sequence: TGTGCCAGCAGCTCCGGGACAGGGCGAGGGTATGGCTACACCTTC.

The rearrangement links TRBV5-1 to TRBJ2-1; tentatively, D is TRBD2 (5 bases). The ends were cut back, 2 bases at V and 4 bases at J, with 13 bases in the middle. Germline CDR1 SGHRS, CDR2 YFSETQ. The CDR3 runs 15 residues. CDR3 nucleotide sequence: TGCGCCAGCAGCTTAAGCGGAACTACTTACAATGAGCAGTTCTTC. Amino acid sequence: CASSLSGTTYNEQFF. Together with reference TRBV5-1 and TRBJ2-1, the CDR3 gives the full variable domain: KAGVTQTPRYLIKTRGQQVTLSCSPISGHRSVSWYQQTPGQGLQFLFEYFSETQRNKGNFPGRFSGRQFSNSRSEMNVSTLELGDSALYLCASSLSGTTYNEQFFGPGTRLTVL.

The V gene is TRBV19, the J gene TRBJ1-5; a weak D match, TRBD1 (5 bases). The V gene's germline CDR1 is LNHDA and CDR2 SQIVND (reference sequence). The CDR3 contains 16 residues. Trimming left V 7 bases short and J 0 bases short, with 16 bases between. The CDR3 region is CASTGRVPNSNQPQHF. Written as DNA, the CDR3 is TGTGCCAGTACCGGCAGGGTTCCAAATAGCAATCAGCCCCAGCATTTT.

The rearrangement joins TRBV10-3 to TRBJ2-3, with 10 positions matching TRBD2. This CDR3 contains 16 residues. Germline lookup yields CDR1 ENHRY and CDR2 SYGVKD. V lost 7 bases to trimming and J lost 3 bases; unmatched junction nucleotides: 10. CDR3 region: CAITPFSGGLTDTQYF. The CDR3, as DNA: TGTGCCATCACCCCTTTTAGCGGGGGGTTAACAGATACGCAGTATTTT.

The chain joins TRBV5-1 to TRBJ2-7, with D maybe TRBD1 (6 bases). Germline-derived CDR1 and CDR2 are SGHRS and YFSETQ. Between the trimmed V and J ends, which lost 1 base and 5 bases, there was a span of 16 bases. This CDR3 contains 15 residues. The CDR3 DNA reads as TGCGCCAGCAGCTTGAGGGTCAGGGGCCCCGACGAGCAGTACTTC. As protein: CASSLRVRGPDEQYF. The entire variable domain, with the rest obtained from reference TRBV5-1 and TRBJ2-7, is as follows: KAGVTQTPRYLIKTRGQQVTLSCSPISGHRSVSWYQQTPGQGLQFLFEYFSETQRNKGNFPGRFSGRQFSNSRSEMNVSTLELGDSALYLCASSLRVRGPDEQYFGPGTRLTVT.

The rearrangement uses TRBV7-8 and TRBJ1-5; D not certain. The germline CDR1 and CDR2 sequences are SGHVS and FQNEAQ. Trimming pared 5 bases from V and 2 bases from J, leaving 22 bases between. This CDR3 spans 18 amino acids. The CDR3 reads CASSPRSGGSLGNQPQHF. The CDR3 coding sequence is TGTGCCAGCAGCCCTCGTTCTGGTGGCAGTCTAGGCAATCAGCCCCAGCATTTT.

The V and J genes are TRBV28 and TRBJ2-1; D unclear. The CDR3 consists of 14 residues. Trimming left V 6 bases short and J 7 bases short, with 16 bases between. CDR1 and CDR2 (germline): MDHEN, SYDVKM. The CDR3 is CASRPRPGRNEQFF. The CDR3 bases are TGTGCCAGCAGGCCCCGGCCGGGCCGTAATGAGCAGTTCTTC.

V gene TRBV18 combines with J gene TRBJ1-2; D uncertain. The CDR3 is made up of 13 amino acids. Germline CDR1 is KGHSH and CDR2 is LQKENI. V lost 0 bases and J 4 bases, leaving 6 bases between the germline ends. The CDR3 DNA reads as TGTGCCAGCTCACCACCGACGACCTATGGCTACACCTTC. This gives the protein CASSPPTTYGYTF.

This chain uses TRBV2 with TRBJ1-2; tentatively, D is TRBD1 (5 bases). The CDR3 has 15 amino acids. Trimming took off 6 bases at V and 4 bases at J, with 18 bases between the two ends. The germline CDR1 and CDR2 sequences are SNHLY and FYNNEI. DNA for the CDR3: TGTGCCAGCAGCCCTGGGGTAAGGGGTGGCTATGGCTACACCTTC. Amino acid sequence: CASSPGVRGGYGYTF. Variable domain in full (rest from reference TRBV2 and TRBJ1-2): EPEVTQTPSHQVTQMGQEVILRCVPISNHLYFYWYRQILGQKVEFLVSFYNNEISEKSEIFDDQFSVERPDGSNFTLKIRSTKLEDSAMYFCASSPGVRGGYGYTFGSGTRLTVV.

This chain connects TRBV9 to TRBJ2-1; perhaps TRBD2 as D (6 bases). Trimming left V 2 bases short and J 6 bases short, with 12 bases between. Germline CDR1 and CDR2: SGDLS and YYNGEE. This CDR3 has 14 residues. This CDR3 is CASSVWRDSNEQFF. The CDR3 bases are TGTGCCAGCAGCGTCTGGCGGGACTCCAATGAGCAGTTCTTC.

This clone was detected once. The rearrangement uses TRBV2 and TRBJ2-3; 14 bases match TRBD2. The trim removed 4 bases at V and 4 bases at J, leaving 7 bases unmatched. CDR1 and CDR2 from the germline V gene are SNHLY and FYNNEI. The CDR3 is 17 amino acids. The CDR3 region is CASSAGEGLAGADTQYF. CDR3 DNA sequence: TGTGCCAGCAGTGCGGGGGAGGGACTAGCGGGAGCAGATACGCAGTATTTT.

The rearrangement links TRBV11-2 to TRBJ2-6, with D perhaps TRBD2 (5 bases). CDR3 length: 17 residues. Germline lookup yields CDR1 SGHAT and CDR2 FQNNGV. V shed 4 bases and J shed 0 bases, with 13 bases lying between them. DNA for the CDR3: TGTGCCAGCAGCTCATTCGAGGGTCTCTCTGGGGCCAACGTCCTGACTTTC. It specifies CASSSFEGLSGANVLTF.

The rearrangement uses TRBV6-1 and TRBJ1-5; TRBD1 matches 8 bases. Germline CDR1 is MNHNS and CDR2 is SASEGT. J was trimmed by 1 base and V by 7 bases; bases with no gene match: 6. This CDR3 spans 15 amino acids. Written as DNA, the CDR3 is TGTGCCAGCATGCCCCAGGGGGCAAGCAATCAGCCCCAGCATTTT. As protein: CASMPQGASNQPQHF.

The chain joins TRBV28 to TRBJ2-4; possibly TRBD1 or TRBD2 for D (5 bases each). Between the trimmed V and J ends, which lost 6 bases and 4 bases, there was a span of 10 bases. CDR1 is MDHEN and CDR2 is SYDVKM in the germline V gene. The length of the CDR3 is 13 residues. CDR3 sequence reads: CASSRDGKNIQYF. DNA for the CDR3: TGTGCCAGCAGCCGGGACGGAAAAAACATTCAGTACTTC.

This clone has just a few counts. This rearrangement joins TRBV5-1 to TRBJ2-2, with a weak D call TRBD1 (6 bases). Germline V gene data show CDR1 as SGHRS and CDR2 as YFSETQ. This CDR3 has 15 amino acids. V gave up 0 bases and J gave up 5 bases, with 11 bases separating them. The CDR3 sequence: CASSLGGPGTGELFF. CDR3 coding DNA: TGCGCCAGCAGCTTGGGGGGGCCGGGGACCGGGGAGCTGTTTTTT.

CDR3 protein: CASSHTGLVNTGELFF. As DNA, the CDR3 is TGCGCCAGCAGCCATACGGGACTAGTAAACACCGGGGAGCTGTTTTTT. This chain joins TRBV4-3 and TRBJ2-2; 8 nucleotides align to TRBD2. This CDR3 is built from 16 residues. Germline values: CDR1 LGHNA, CDR2 YSLEER. V shed 3 bases, J shed 2 bases, and the junction held 5 bases outside the gene matches.

The chain has TRBV5-1 and TRBJ2-1, with 12 bases identical to TRBD2. CDR3 length: 15 residues. The V gene end was trimmed by 0 bases and the J gene end by 9 bases; junction bases not matched to a gene: 4. The germline V gene encodes CDR1 SGHRS and CDR2 YFSETQ. The CDR3 bases are TGCGCCAGCAGCTTGGAACCTAGCGGGAGGGCTGAGCAGTTCTTC. As protein: CASSLEPSGRAEQFF.

The gene calls are TRBV19 and TRBJ1-4; 10 bases align to TRBD1. This CDR3 has 20 residues. V shed 5 bases and J 5 bases; nucleotides not matched to a gene: 20. Per the germline V gene, CDR1 is LNHDA and CDR2 is SQIVND (reference sequence). CDR3 sequence: CASSPASAWDRGGSNEKLFF. In DNA form, the CDR3 reads TGTGCCAGTAGTCCTGCTTCTGCGTGGGACAGGGGAGGTTCGAATGAAAAACTGTTTTTT.

This CDR3 reads CASSLTGTNTEAFF. CDR3 coding DNA: TGTGCCAGCAGTTTGACAGGGACGAACACTGAAGCTTTCTTT. The genes are TRBV27 and TRBJ1-1; 7 bases are shared with TRBD1. This CDR3 is 14 amino acids long. V was pared by 3 bases and J by 1 base, with 2 bases of the junction left unmatched. Germline V CDR1 and CDR2: MNHEY, SMNVEV (reference sequence).